This T cell receptor beta chain was found in a study of T cells in Graves' hyperthyroidism and ophthalmopathy (dated by TCRdb to about 2019). Concerning the study at large: Peripheral blood samples were taken at initial diagnosis, before any treatment was given. To identify distinguishing TCR V-J signatures, a discovery cohort of about 100 patients was used, comprising some 45 with Graves' ophthalmopathy and 57 with stable Graves' hyperthyroidism. The roughly 100 discovery patients were randomly divided into training and test sets at a 7:3 ratio. In six Graves' hyperthyroidism patients, the study also compared T-cell repertoires from thyroid tissue with T-cell repertoires from blood. An independent validation cohort of fewer than 20 hyperthyroidism patients and approximately 15 patients who later progressed to ophthalmopathy tested prospective prediction of ophthalmopathy. The paper reports TCR Vbeta CDR3 sequencing of 140 or so peripheral blood samples: approximately 41 ophthalmopathy, some 80 hyperthyroidism and around 17 progressor patients. Following sampling, methimazole starting at 30 mg daily was given to hyperthyroidism patients, and high-dose intravenous methylprednisolone was given to ophthalmopathy patients.

Paper-wide results and their limitations: No statistical method was used to set the sample size in advance, and investigators knew the group allocation. Most expanded thyroid clonotypes (frequency above 0.001) were also found in blood, which suggests that blood repertoires may mirror thyroid immune responses. In validation, progression to ophthalmopathy was predicted by the model with 70% to 71% sensitivity and 72% to 85% specificity, a median of roughly 6 months before onset. In cross-validation, a model built on a 13 V-J signature told ophthalmopathy apart from stable hyperthyroidism with 85% to 90% sensitivity and roughly 83% specificity, and in testing the same model reached 80%/75%.

Hyperthyroidism patients were newly diagnosed, with disease duration under 2 months, and aged 18 to 65 years. Patients with uncontrolled infections, other autoimmune diseases, pregnancy or lactation were excluded. Diagnoses were based on clinical symptoms, serum thyroxine and TRAb, thyroid ultrasound and orbital computed tomography. For progressor patients, blood was drawn at the first diagnosis of hyperthyroidism, before any ophthalmopathy symptoms had appeared. Ficoll-Paque density gradient centrifugation was used to isolate PBMCs from about 9.4 ml of fresh peripheral blood. Patients classed as progressors first received a Graves' hyperthyroidism diagnosis and then went on to develop ophthalmopathy during follow-up. Trizol reagent was used to extract total RNA, and RNA quality was then checked on an Agilent 2100 Bioanalyzer. Clipping removes 5 bases from V and 4 bases from J, with 5 as the unmatched junction base count. CDR1 MNHNS and CDR2 SASEGT are derived from the germline V gene. Counted from cysteine to phenylalanine, this CDR3 has 14 amino acids. Only the CDR3 region is kept as DNA, spanning 42 bases read in frame from base 1.

On this clonotype itself: Its cognate antigen has yet to be identified. No qualities accompany the bases; no much larger clone lies one base away.

TCR beta CDR3 regions were amplified from RNA transcripts. The TCR CDR3 was subjected to a first round of RT-PCR using the HTBI primer set and the Qiagen OneStep RT-PCR kit. The libraries were constructed in a second round of multiplex PCR and then size-selected and purified. Sequencing of the libraries was done on an Illumina HiSeq2000 using paired-end 100 bp reads. Concerning the study's data processing: SOAPnuke was used to process the raw data, with reads discarded if the reads contained adapters or uncalled bases, had a mean Phred below 15, or lacked an exact constant-primer or identifier match. COPE v1.2.5 was used to merge the high-quality paired reads, and each unique nucleotide sequence was defined as a clonotype. Clonotypes were aligned to IMGT TRBV, TRBD and TRBJ reference segments using MiTCR v1.1. Analysis was restricted to V-J combinations with a frequency above 0.0001, which covered 99.2% of repertoires. The TCS score was defined as the ratio of F50 (clonal expansion) to E x V (chaos), calculated using BLOSUM62-based TCRdist between CDR3 peptides within each V-J. Welch's t-statistics and random forest reduced some 510 V-J features to roughly 13, which were used in a naive Bayes classifier (R e1071). TCRdb reworked the public reads: Q25 trimming with fastp, MiXCR clone assembly, productive beta chains retained. Under each unique CDR3 protein, matching rows form one entry showing the most common genes and DNA. The V and J calls follow TCRdb's processing rather than the paper's. The sample data list around 700,000 distinct CDR3 sequences, and about 17% of these were observed just once. The top ten clones comprise 16% of the sample.

The specimen sequenced was blood. This chain joins TRBV6-1 to TRBJ1-5; 7 bases in the middle match TRBD1. The TCR originated in a woman between 50 and 59 years old with Graves' hyperthyroidism that later progressed to Graves' ophthalmopathy. The CDR3 in this case is CASSQIQGNQPQHF. The sequenced DNA: TGTGCCAGCAGTCAGATACAGGGGAATCAGCCCCAGCATTTT.